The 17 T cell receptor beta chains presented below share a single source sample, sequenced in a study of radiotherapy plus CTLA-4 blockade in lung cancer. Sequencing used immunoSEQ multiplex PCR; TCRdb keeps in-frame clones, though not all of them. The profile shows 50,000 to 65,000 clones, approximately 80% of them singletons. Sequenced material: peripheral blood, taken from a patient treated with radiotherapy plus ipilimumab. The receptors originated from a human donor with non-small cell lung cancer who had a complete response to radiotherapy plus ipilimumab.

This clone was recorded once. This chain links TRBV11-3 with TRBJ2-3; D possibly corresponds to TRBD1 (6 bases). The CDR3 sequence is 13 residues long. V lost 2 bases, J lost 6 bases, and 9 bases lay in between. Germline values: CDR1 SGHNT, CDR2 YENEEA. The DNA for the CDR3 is TGTGCCAGCAGCTTAATGGGGGCGGATACGCAGTATTTT. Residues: CASSLMGADTQYF. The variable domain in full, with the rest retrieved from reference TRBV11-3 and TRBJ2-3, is EAGVVQSPRYKIIEKKQPVAFWCNPISGHNTLYWYLQNLGQGPELLIRYENEEAVDDSQLPKDRFSAERLKGVDSTLKIQPAELGDSAVYLCASSLMGADTQYFGPGTRLTVL.

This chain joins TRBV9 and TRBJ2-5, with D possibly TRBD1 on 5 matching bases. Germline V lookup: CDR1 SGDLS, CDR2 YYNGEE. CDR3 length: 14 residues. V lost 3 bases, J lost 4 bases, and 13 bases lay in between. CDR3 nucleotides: TGTGCCAGCAGCGAGGCAGGGTCAGGAGAGACCCAGTACTTC. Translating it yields CASSEAGSGETQYF. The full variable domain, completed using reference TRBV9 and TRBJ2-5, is DSGVTQTPKHLITATGQRVTLRCSPRSGDLSVYWYQQSLDQGLQFLIQYYNGEERAKGNILERFSAQQFPDLHSELNLSSLELGDSALYFCASSEAGSGETQYFGPGTRLLVL.

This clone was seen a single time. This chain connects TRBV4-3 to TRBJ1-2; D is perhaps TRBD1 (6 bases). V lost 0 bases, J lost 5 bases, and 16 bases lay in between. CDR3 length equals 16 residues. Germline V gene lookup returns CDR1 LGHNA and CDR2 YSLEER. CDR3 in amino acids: CASSQDLKQGWYGYTF. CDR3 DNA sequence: TGCGCCAGCAGCCAAGATCTTAAACAGGGTTGGTATGGCTACACCTTC.

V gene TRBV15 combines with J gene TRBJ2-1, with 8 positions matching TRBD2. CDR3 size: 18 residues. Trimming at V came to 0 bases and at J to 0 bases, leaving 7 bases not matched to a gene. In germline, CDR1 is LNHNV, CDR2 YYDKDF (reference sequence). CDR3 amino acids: CATSRDPLAGLSYNEQFF. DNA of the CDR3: TGTGCCACCAGCAGAGATCCCCTAGCGGGTCTCTCCTACAATGAGCAGTTCTTC.

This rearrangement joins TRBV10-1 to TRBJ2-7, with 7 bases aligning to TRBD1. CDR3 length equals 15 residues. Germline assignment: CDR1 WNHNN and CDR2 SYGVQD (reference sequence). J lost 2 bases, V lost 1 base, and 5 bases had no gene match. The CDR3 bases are TGCGCCAGCAGTGAGTTTGTCACAGGGGCCTACGAGCAGTACTTC. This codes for CASSEFVTGAYEQYF.

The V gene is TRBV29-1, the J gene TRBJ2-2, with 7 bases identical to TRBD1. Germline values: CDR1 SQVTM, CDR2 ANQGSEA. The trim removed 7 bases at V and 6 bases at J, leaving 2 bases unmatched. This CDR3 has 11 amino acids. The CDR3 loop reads CSAGTAGELFF. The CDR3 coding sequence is TGCAGCGCCGGGACAGCCGGGGAGCTGTTTTTT.

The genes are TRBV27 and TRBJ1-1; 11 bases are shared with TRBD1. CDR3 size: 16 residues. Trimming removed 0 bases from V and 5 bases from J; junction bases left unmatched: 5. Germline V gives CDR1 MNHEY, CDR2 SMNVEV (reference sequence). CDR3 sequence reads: CASSLSIGTGGTEAFF. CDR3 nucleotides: TGTGCCAGCAGTTTATCGATAGGGACAGGGGGGACTGAAGCTTTCTTT.

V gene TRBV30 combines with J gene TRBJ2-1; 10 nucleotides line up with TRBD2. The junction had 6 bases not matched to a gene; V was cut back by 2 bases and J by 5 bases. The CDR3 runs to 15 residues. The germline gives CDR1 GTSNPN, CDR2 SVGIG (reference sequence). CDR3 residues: CAWSPGTSADNEQFF. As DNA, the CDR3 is TGTGCCTGGAGTCCCGGGACTAGCGCCGACAATGAGCAGTTCTTC.

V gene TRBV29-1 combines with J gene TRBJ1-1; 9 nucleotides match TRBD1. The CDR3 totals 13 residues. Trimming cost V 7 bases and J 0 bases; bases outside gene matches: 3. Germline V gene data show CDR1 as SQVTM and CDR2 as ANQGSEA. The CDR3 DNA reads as TGCAGCGGCGACAGGGGGTTGAACACTGAAGCTTTCTTT. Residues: CSGDRGLNTEAFF.

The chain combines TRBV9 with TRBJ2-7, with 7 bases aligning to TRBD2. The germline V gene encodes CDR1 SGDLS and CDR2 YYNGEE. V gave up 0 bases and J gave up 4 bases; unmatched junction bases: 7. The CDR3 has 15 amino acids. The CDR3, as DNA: TGTGCCAGCAGCGTAGAGGCGACTAGCATGTACGAGCAGTACTTC. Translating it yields CASSVEATSMYEQYF.

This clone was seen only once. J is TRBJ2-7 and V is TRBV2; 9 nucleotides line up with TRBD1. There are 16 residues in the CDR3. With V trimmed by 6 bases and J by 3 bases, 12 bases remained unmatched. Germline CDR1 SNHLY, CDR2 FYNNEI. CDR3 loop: CASSRDRGIKVYEQYF. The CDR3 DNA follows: TGTGCCAGCAGCCGAGACAGGGGGATTAAAGTCTACGAGCAGTACTTC.

The CDR3 DNA reads as TGTGCCAGTAGTATATGGGGGGTTTTTAGCAATCAGCCCCAGCATTTT. Residues: CASSIWGVFSNQPQHF. This rearrangement joins TRBV19 to TRBJ1-5; possible D gene TRBD1, 5 bases. Germline assignment: CDR1 LNHDA and CDR2 SQIVND (reference sequence). V was trimmed by 2 bases and J by 0 bases, leaving 11 bases between them. CDR3 length equals 16 residues.

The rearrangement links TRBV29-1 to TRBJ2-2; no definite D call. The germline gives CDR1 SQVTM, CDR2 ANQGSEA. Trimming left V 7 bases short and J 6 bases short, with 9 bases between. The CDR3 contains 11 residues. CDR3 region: CSGQRAGELFF. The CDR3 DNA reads TGCAGCGGGCAACGGGCCGGGGAGCTGTTTTTT.

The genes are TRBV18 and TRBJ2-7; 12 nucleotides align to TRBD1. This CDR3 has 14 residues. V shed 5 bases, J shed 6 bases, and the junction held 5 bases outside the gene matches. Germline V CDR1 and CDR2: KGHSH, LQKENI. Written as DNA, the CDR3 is TGTGCCAGCTCAGCCGGGACAGGGGGCACCGAGCAGTACTTC. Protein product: CASSAGTGGTEQYF. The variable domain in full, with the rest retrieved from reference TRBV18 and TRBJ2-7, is NAGVMQNPRHLVRRRGQEARLRCSPMKGHSHVYWYRQLPEEGLKFMVYLQKENIIDESGMPKERFSAEFPKEGPSILRIQQVVRGDSAAYFCASSAGTGGTEQYFGPGTRLTVT.

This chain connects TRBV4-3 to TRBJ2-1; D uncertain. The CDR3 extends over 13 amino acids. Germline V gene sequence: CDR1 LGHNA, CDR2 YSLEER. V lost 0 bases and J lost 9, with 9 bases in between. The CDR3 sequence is CASSQDGRGEQFF. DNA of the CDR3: TGCGCCAGCAGCCAAGATGGAAGAGGTGAGCAGTTCTTC.

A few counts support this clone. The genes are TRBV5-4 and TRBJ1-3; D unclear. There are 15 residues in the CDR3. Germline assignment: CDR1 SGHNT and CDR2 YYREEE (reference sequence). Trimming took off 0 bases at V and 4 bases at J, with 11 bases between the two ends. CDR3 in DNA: TGTGCCAGCAGCTTGGCGGGAGTAAAAGGAAACACCATATATTTT. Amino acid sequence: CASSLAGVKGNTIYF.

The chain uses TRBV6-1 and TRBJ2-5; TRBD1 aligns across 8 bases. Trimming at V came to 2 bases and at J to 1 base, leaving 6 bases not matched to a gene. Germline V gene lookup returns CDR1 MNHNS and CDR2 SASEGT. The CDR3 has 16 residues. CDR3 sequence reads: CASSERVGQGQETQYF. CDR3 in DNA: TGTGCCAGCAGTGAACGGGTCGGACAGGGCCAAGAGACCCAGTACTTC.